The entry below describes one TCR beta chain. This PCR relied on a set of 60 Vbeta primers and 13 Jbeta primers. Repertoires were generated with immunoSEQ multiplex PCR, while TCRdb's copy carries only in-frame clones and drops some. This sample contains tens of thousands of clones. This CDR3 has 14 amino acids. V was pared by 6 bases and J by 4 bases, with 14 bases between. The germline V gene has CDR1 MDHEN and CDR2 SYDVKM. The source of the sample is a study of cytomegalovirus exposure and HLA in healthy donors. Study context: Most genotyped donors, 81% of about 360, had Caucasian-associated genetic ancestry.

The sequence was obtained from a woman aged 40 to 55 in good health and CMV-seronegative. The J gene is TRBJ2-3, the V gene TRBV28, with D tentatively TRBD2 (6 bases). Sample: PBMCs. The DNA for the CDR3 is TGTGCCAGCAGGCCTCCCCCTAGCGCAGATACGCAGTATTTT. Its protein product is CASRPPPSADTQYF.